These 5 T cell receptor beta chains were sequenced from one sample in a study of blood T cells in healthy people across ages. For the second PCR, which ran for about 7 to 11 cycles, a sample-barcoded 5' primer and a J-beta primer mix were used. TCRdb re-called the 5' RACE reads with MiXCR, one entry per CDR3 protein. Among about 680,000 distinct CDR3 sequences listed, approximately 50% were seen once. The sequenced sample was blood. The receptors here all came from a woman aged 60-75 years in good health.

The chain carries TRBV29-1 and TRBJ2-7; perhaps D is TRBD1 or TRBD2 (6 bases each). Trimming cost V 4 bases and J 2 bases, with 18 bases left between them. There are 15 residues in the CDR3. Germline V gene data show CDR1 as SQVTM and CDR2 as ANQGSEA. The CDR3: CSVGGLGGGTYEQYF. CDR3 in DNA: TGCAGCGTTGGTGGTCTGGGGGGCGGAACCTACGAGCAGTACTTC.

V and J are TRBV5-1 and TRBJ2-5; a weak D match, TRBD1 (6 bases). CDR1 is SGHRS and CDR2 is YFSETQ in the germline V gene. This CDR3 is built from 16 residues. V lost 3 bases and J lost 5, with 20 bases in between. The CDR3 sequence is CASSSLREGDKETQYF. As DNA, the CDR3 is TGCGCCAGCAGCTCGCTGCGCGAGGGGGACAAGGAGACCCAGTACTTC. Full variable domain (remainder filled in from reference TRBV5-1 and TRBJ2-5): KAGVTQTPRYLIKTRGQQVTLSCSPISGHRSVSWYQQTPGQGLQFLFEYFSETQRNKGNFPGRFSGRQFSNSRSEMNVSTLELGDSALYLCASSSLREGDKETQYFGPGTRLLVL.

CDR3 nucleotide sequence: TGTGCCAGCAGTCAGAGACAGCGGACGACGACTAATGAGCAGTTCTTC. Protein: CASSQRQRTTTNEQFF. The genes are TRBV12-3 or TRBV12-4 and TRBJ2-1; possibly TRBD1 or TRBD2 for D (5 bases each). Trimming shortened V by 5 bases and J by 7 bases, and 21 bases separated the two germline ends. The CDR3 runs to 16 residues.

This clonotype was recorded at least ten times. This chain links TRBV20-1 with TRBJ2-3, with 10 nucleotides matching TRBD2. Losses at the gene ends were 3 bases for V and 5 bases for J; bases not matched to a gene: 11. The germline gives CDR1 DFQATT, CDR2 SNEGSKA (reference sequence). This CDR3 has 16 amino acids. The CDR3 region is CSASAPSGSLRDTQYF. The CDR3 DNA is TGCAGTGCTAGTGCGCCTAGCGGGAGCCTGAGAGATACGCAGTATTTT.

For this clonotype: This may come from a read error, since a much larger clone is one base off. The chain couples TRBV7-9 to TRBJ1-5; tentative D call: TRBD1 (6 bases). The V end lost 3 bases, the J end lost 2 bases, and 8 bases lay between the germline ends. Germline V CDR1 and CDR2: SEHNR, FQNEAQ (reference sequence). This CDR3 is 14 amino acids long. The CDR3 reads CASSFAGGNQPQHF. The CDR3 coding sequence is TGTGCCAGCAGCTTTGCAGGGGGCAATCAGCCCCAGCATTTT.